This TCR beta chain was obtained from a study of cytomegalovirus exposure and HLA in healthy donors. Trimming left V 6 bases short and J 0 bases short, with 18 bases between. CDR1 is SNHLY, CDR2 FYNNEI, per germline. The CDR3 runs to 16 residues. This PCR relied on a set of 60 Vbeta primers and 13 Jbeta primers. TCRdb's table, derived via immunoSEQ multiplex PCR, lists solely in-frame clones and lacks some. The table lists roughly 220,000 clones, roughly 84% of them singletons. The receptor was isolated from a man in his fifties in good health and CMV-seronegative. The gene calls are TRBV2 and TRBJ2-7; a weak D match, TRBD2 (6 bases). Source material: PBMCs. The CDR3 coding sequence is TGTGCCAGCAGAATCCTTCTAGCGCAAAGCTCCTACGAGCAGTACTTC. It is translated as CASRILLAQSSYEQYF. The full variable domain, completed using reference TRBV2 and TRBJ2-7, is EPEVTQTPSHQVTQMGQEVILRCVPISNHLYFYWYRQILGQKVEFLVSFYNNEISEKSEIFDDQFSVERPDGSNFTLKIRSTKLEDSAMYFCASRILLAQSSYEQYFGPGTRLTVT.